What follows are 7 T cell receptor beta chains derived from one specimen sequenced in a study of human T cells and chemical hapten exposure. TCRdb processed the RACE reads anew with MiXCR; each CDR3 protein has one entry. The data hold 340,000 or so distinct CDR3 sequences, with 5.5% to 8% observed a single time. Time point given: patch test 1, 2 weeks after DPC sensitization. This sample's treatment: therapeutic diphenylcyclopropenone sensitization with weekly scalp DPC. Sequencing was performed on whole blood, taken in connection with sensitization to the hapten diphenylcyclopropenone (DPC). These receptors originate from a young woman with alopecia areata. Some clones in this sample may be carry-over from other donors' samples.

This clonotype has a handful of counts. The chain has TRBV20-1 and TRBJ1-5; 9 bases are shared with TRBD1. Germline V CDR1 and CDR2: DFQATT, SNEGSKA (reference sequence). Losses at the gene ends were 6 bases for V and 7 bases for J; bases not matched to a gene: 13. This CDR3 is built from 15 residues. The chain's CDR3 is CSADMWDRERQPQHF. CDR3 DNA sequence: TGCAGTGCGGATATGTGGGACAGGGAAAGACAGCCCCAGCATTTT.

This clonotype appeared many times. CDR3 loop: CASSRMTTSAAEQYF. The CDR3 bases are TGCGCCAGCAGCCGCATGACGACTAGCGCGGCCGAGCAGTACTTC. The chain carries TRBV4-3 and TRBJ2-7, with 8 bases lining up with TRBD2. The CDR3 spans 15 residues. J lost 6 bases, V lost 4 bases, and 11 bases had no gene match. In germline, CDR1 is LGHNA, CDR2 YSLEER.

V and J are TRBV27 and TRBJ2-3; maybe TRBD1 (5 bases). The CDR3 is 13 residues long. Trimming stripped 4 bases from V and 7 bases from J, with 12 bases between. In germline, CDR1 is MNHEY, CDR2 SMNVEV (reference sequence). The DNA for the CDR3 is TGTGCCAGCAGTTCAATACAGGTCAATACGCAGTATTTT. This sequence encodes CASSSIQVNTQYF.

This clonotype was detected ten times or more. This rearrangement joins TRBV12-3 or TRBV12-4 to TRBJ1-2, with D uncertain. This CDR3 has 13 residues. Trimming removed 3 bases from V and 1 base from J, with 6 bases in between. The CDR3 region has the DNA TGTGCCAGCAGTTTGTGGGGTAACTATGGCTACACCTTC. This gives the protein CASSLWGNYGYTF.

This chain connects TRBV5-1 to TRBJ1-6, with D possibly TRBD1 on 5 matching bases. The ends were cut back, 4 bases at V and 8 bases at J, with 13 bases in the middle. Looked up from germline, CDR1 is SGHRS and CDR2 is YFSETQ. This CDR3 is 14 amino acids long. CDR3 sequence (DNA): TGCGCCAGCAGCACCGATGGGGGAGATTCACCCCTCCACTTT. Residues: CASSTDGGDSPLHF.

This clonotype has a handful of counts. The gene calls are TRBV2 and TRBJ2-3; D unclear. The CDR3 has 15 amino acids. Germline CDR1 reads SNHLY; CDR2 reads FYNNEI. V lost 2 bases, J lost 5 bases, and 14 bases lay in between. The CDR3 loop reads CASSELGILGDTQYF. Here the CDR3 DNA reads TGTGCCAGCAGTGAACTGGGGATCCTGGGAGATACGCAGTATTTT.

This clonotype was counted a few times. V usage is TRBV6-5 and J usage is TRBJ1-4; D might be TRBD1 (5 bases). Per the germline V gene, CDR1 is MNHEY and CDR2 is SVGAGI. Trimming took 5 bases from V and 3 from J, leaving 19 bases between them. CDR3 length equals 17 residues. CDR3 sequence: CASSDPSRDGSNEKLFF. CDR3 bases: TGTGCCAGCAGTGACCCCAGCAGGGACGGCTCTAATGAAAAACTGTTTTTT.